This TCR beta chain was sequenced during a study of T cell responses to AZD1222 COVID-19 vaccine. Germline-derived CDR1 and CDR2 are SGDLS and YYNGEE. The V segment lost 4 bases and the J segment 3 bases; nucleotides outside the gene matches: 7. This CDR3 is built from 16 residues. About this clone itself: Its cognate antigen is unknown.

Sequenced by immunoSEQ multiplex PCR; TCRdb stores in-frame clones only, minus some. The repertoire holds 140,000 to 150,000 clones, with around 86% as singletons. General study points: Clonal diversity was possibly underestimated, and white British individuals and females predominated among donors. There were vaccine-associated CD4 TCRs across spike, dominant at 160-218 and 743-854.

The sequencing used peripheral blood, collected on day 0 of MenACWY control vaccination. The source of this sequence is an adult in good health. The V gene is TRBV9, the J gene TRBJ2-1; 10 nucleotides align to TRBD2. This chain's CDR3 is CASSPQAGGIYNEQFF. The CDR3 DNA reads TGTGCCAGCAGCCCTCAAGCGGGGGGGATCTACAATGAGCAGTTCTTC.